This TCR beta chain was sequenced in a study of blood T cell repertoires in COVID-19 (TCRdb year 2020). Regarding the complete study: Samples from collaborators originated in the United States, Italy and Spain and spanned both the acute and convalescent phases of COVID-19. The material from the prospective study consisted of cDNA or gDNA derived from T cells, B-cell-depleted T cells, or PBMCs. Subjects who had been exposed to COVID-19, were actively infected with it, or had recovered from it provided the deeply sampled blood TCRbeta repertoires that made up the dataset. The repertoires were made available in a free public database intended to serve as a resource for research on the immune response to SARS-CoV-2. The samples were drawn from the first 160 participants of the ongoing ImmuneRACE study and from 1,254 subjects provided by 6 global collaborators. Sample metadata almost always included a de-identified subject ID, COVID-19 status, age in years and sex. HLA class I and class II types, where available, came from metadata supplied by the sample provider rather than from assay-based typing. Overall results and qualifications from the work: How much clinical and demographic metadata was included differed by source and by participant, and the metadata was provided uncurated.

About this clone itself: Its antigen is currently not known. No clone much larger than this one lies a single base away; base qualities are absent.

Each collaborating institution followed its own protocols to collect whole blood in K2EDTA tubes. Collaborator samples were shipped for TCRbeta analysis as frozen whole blood, isolated PBMCs, or DNA extracted from either sample type. The CDR3 contains 15 residues, cysteine and phenylalanine counted. The DNA shown is the 45-base CDR3, in frame from base 1. Via the germline V gene, CDR1 is SGHRS and CDR2 YFSETQ. V has 4 bases trimmed and J has 5 bases trimmed; junction bases matching no gene number 10. TCRbeta CDR3 regions were amplified from genomic DNA by means of the immunoSEQ Assay, a bias-controlled multiplex PCR. In the source study's methods: Nucleated cell counts per sample were estimated from amplification of reference gene primers within the assay. To quantify the absolute abundance of each unique TCRbeta CDR3 rearrangement, sequence reads were collapsed and filtered. For each sample, productive Simpson clonality was calculated as the square root of Simpson's diversity index across productive rearrangements. TCRdb mirrors the immuneACCESS table, restricted to in-frame sequences. Some clones are absent from its copies; in checked studies, under half trace to an unresolved V gene, and the reason for the others is unknown. D and trimming were read from the DNA, whereas the V and J calls and clone size are those reported in that table. This sample comprises 120,000 or so clones, 70% to 75% of them detected only once. The ten top clones hold around 6% of the sample.

The V and J segments used are TRBV5-1 and TRBJ2-7, and 9 junctional nucleotides match TRBD1. The clonotype originates from a man aged 60-69 years with acute or convalescent COVID-19. The sample was peripheral blood. The DNA sequence reads TGCGCCAGCAGCCACTTTGGGGGACAGGGTGACGAGCAGTACTTC. Translated, this gives CASSHFGGQGDEQYF.